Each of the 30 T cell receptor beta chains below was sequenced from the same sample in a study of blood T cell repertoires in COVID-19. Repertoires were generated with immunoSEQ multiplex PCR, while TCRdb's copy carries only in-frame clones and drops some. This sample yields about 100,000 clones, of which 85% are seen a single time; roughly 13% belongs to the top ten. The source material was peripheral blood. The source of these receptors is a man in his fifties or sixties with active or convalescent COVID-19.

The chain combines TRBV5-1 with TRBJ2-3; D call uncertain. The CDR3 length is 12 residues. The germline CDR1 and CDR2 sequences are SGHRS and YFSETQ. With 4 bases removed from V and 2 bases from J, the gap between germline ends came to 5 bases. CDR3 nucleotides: TGCGCCAGCAGCGGAGACACAGATACGCAGTATTTT. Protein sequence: CASSGDTDTQYF.

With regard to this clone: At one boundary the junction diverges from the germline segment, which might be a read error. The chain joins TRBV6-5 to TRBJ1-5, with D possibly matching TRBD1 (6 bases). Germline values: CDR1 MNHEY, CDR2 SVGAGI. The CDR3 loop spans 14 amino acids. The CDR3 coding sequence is TGTGCCAGCAGTTCGAGGACAGCGGATCAACCCCAGCATTTT. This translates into CASSSRTADQPQHF.

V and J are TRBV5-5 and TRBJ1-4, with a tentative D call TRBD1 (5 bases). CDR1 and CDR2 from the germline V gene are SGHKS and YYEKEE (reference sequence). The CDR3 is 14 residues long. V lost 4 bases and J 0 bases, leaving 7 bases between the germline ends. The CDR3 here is CASSATATNEKLFF. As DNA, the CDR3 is TGTGCCAGCAGCGCGACAGCAACTAATGAAAAACTGTTTTTT.

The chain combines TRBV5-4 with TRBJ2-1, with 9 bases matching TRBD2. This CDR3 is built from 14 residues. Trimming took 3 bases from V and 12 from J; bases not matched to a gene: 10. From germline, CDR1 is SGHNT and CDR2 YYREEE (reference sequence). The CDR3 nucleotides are TGTGCCAGCAGCTCATCTAGCGGGAAATTTAGGCAGTTCTTC. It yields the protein CASSSSSGKFRQFF. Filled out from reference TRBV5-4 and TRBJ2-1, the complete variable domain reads ETGVTQSPTHLIKTRGQQVTLRCSSQSGHNTVSWYQQALGQGPQFIFQYYREEENGRGNFPPRFSGLQFPNYSSELNVNALELDDSALYLCASSSSSGKFRQFFGPGTRLTVL.

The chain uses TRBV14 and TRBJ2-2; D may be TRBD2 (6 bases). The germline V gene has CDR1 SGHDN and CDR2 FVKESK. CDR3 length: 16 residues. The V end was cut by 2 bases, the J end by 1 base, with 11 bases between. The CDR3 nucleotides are TGTGCCAGCAGCCAACTCTGGCGGGAGAACACCGGGGAGCTGTTTTTT. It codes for CASSQLWRENTGELFF.

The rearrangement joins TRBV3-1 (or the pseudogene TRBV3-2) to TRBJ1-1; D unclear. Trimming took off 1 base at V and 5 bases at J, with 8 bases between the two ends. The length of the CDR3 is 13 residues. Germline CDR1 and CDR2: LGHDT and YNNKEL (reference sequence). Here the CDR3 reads CASSQGRSTEAFF. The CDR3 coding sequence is TGTGCCAGCAGCCAAGGCAGGTCGACTGAAGCTTTCTTT.

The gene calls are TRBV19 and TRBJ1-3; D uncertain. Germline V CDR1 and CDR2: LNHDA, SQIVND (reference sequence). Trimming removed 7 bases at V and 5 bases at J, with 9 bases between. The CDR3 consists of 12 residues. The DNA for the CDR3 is TGTGCCAGTACATTTGGGCGAAACACCATATATTTT. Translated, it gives CASTFGRNTIYF.

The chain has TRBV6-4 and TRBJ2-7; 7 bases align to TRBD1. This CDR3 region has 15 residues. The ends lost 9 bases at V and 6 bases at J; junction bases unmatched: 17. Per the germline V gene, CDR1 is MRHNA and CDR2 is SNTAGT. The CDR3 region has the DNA TGTGCCAGTACTCGACGAGACAGGGACATGTCCGAGCAGTACTTC. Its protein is CASTRRDRDMSEQYF.

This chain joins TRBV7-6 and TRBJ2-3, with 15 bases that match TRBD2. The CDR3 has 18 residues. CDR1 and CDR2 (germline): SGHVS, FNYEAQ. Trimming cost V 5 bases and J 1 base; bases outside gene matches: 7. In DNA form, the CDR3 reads TGTGCCAGCAGCGAAATAGGACTAGCGGGAGGGGGCACAGATACGCAGTATTTT. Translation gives CASSEIGLAGGGTDTQYF.

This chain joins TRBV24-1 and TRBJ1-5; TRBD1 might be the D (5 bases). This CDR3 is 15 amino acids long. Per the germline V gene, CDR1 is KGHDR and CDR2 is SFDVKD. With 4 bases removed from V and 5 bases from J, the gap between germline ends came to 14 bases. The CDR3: CATSDYDSPDQPQHF. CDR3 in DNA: TGTGCCACCAGTGACTACGACAGCCCAGATCAGCCCCAGCATTTT.

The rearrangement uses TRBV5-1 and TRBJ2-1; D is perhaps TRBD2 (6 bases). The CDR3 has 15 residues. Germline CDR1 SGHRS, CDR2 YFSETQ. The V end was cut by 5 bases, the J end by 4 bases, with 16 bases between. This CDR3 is CASRSSLASYNEQFF. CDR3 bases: TGCGCCAGCAGAAGTTCCCTAGCGAGTTACAATGAGCAGTTCTTC.

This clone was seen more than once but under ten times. The CDR3 DNA is TGTGCCTGGATGGGCGGGAGCTCCTACAATGAGCAGTTCTTC. Translating it yields CAWMGGSSYNEQFF. The chain employs TRBV30 and TRBJ2-1; 7 bases fit TRBD2. V lost 4 bases and J lost 0; bases outside the gene matches: 3. From germline, CDR1 is GTSNPN and CDR2 SVGIG (reference sequence). The CDR3 extends over 14 amino acids. The full variable domain, with the rest looked up from reference TRBV30 and TRBJ2-1, is SQTIHQWPATLVQPVGSPLSLECTVEGTSNPNLYWYRQAAGRGLQLLFYSVGIGQISSEVPQNLSASRPQDRQFILSSKKLLLSDSGFYLCAWMGGSSYNEQFFGPGTRLTVL.

In DNA form, the CDR3 reads TGTGCCAGCAGTGAATGGGGACAGGGGGACACTGAAGCTTTCTTT. Translating gives CASSEWGQGDTEAFF. V is TRBV6-1 and J is TRBJ1-1; TRBD1 matches at 11 bases. This CDR3 has 15 residues. CDR1 and CDR2 (germline): MNHNS, SASEGT. With 2 bases clipped from V and 3 bases from J, the junction kept 2 bases outside the gene matches.

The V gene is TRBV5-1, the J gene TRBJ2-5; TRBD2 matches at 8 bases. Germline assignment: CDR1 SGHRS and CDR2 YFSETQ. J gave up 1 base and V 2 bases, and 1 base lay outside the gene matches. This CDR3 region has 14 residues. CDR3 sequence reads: CASSFSGAQETQYF. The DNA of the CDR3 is TGCGCCAGCAGCTTTAGCGGGGCCCAAGAGACCCAGTACTTC.

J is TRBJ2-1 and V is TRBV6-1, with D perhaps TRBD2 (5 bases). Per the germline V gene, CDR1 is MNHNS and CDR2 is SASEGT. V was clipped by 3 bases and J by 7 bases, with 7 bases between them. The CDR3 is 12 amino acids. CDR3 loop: CASSDPGNEQFF. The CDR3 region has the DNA TGTGCCAGCAGTGACCCGGGGAATGAGCAGTTCTTC.

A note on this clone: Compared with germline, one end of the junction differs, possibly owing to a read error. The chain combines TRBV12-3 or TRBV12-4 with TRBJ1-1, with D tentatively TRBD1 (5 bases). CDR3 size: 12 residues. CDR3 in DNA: TGTGCCAGCAGCGGAAGCGGGGGGAGGCGTCCATTT. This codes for CASSGSGGRRPF.

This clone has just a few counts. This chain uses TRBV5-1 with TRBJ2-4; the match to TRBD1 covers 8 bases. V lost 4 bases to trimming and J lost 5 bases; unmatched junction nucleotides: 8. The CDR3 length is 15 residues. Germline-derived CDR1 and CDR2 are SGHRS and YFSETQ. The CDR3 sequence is CASSPDRAIQNIQYF. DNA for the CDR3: TGCGCCAGCAGCCCGGACAGGGCAATACAAAACATTCAGTACTTC.

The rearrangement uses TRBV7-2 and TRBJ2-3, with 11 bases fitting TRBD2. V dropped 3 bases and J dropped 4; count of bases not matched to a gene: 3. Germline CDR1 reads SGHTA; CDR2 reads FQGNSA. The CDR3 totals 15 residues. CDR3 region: CASSFQLAGADTQYF. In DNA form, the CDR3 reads TGTGCCAGCAGCTTTCAACTAGCGGGAGCAGATACGCAGTATTTT.

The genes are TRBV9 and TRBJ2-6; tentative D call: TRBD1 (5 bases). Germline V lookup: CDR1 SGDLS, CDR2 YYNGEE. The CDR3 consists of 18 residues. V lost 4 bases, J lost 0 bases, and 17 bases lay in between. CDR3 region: CASSSIGATSSGANVLTF. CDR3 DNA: TGTGCCAGCAGCTCCATTGGGGCGACAAGCTCTGGGGCCAACGTCCTGACTTTC.

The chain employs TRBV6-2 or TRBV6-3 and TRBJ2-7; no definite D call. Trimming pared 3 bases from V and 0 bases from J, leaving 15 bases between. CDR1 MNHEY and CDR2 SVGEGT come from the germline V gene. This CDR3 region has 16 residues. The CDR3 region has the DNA TGTGCCAGCAGTTATCTAGGCGGAGAAACCTCCTACGAGCAGTACTTC. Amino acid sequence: CASSYLGGETSYEQYF.

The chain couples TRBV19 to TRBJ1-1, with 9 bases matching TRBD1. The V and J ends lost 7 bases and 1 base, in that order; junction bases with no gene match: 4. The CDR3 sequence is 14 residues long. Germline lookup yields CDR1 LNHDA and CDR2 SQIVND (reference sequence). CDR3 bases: TGTGCCAGTATATCGGGACAGGGGAACACTGAAGCTTTCTTT. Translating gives CASISGQGNTEAFF.

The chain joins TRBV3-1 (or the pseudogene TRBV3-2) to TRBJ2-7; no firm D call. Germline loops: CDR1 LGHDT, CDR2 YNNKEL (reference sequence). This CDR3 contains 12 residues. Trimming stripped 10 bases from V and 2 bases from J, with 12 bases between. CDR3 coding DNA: TGTGCCACTGCAGGTCCAACCTACGAGCAGTACTTC. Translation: CATAGPTYEQYF.

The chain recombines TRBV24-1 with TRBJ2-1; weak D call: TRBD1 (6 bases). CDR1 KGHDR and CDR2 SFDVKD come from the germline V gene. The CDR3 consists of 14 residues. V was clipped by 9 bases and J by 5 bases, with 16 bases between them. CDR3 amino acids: CATDETGQDNEQFF. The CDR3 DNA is TGTGCCACCGACGAAACAGGGCAAGACAATGAGCAGTTCTTC.

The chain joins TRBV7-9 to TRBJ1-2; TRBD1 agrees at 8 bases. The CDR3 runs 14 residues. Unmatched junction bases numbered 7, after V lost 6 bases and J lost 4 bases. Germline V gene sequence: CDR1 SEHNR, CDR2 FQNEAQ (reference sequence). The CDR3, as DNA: TGTGCCAGCAGTTGGCGGACAGGGACCTATGGCTACACCTTC. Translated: CASSWRTGTYGYTF.

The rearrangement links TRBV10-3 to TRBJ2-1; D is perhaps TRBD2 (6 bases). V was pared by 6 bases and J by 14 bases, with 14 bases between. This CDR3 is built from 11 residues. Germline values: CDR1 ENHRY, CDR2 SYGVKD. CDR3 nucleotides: TGTGCCATCAGCGAAGACCGGGGGAAGTTCTTC. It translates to CAISEDRGKFF.

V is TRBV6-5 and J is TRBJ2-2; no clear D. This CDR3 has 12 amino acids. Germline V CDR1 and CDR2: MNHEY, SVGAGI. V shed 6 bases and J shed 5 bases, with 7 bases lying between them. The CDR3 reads CASSLLTGELFF. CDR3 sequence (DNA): TGTGCCAGCAGCCTCCTTACCGGGGAGCTGTTTTTT.

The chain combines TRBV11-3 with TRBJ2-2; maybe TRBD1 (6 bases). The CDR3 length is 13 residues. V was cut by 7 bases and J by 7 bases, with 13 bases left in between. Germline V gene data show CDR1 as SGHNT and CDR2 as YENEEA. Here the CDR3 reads CASKQGSIGELFF. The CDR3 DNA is TGTGCCAGCAAACAGGGAAGCATCGGGGAGCTGTTTTTT.

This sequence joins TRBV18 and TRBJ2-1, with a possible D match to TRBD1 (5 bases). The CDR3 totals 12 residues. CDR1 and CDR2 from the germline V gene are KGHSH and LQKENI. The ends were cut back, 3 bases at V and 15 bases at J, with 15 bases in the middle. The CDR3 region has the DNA TGTGCCAGCTCACCCACCCGGACACGTCTGTTCTTC. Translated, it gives CASSPTRTRLFF.

CDR3 loop: CAISGTDSGTEAFF. The CDR3 region has the DNA TGTGCCATCAGTGGGACGGACTCTGGGACTGAAGCTTTCTTT. The J gene is TRBJ1-1, the V gene TRBV10-3; D unclear. The CDR3 loop spans 14 amino acids. Germline V gene data show CDR1 as ENHRY and CDR2 as SYGVKD. Trimming pared 4 bases from V and 5 bases from J, leaving 14 bases between.

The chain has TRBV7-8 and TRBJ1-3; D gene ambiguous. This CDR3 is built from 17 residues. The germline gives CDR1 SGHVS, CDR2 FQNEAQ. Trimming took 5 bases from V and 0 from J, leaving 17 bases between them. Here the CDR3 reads CASSRKSRQSSGNTIYF. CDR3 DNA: TGTGCCAGCAGCCGAAAATCGAGGCAGAGCTCTGGAAACACCATATATTTT. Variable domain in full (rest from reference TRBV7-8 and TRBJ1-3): GAGVSQSPRYKVAKRGQDVALRCDPISGHVSLFWYQQALGQGPEFLTYFQNEAQLDKSGLPSDRFFAERPEGSVSTLKIQRTQQEDSAVYLCASSRKSRQSSGNTIYFGEGSWLTVV.